This TCR beta chain was sequenced during a study of technical replicates of blood from a few donors. Assay: immunoSEQ multiplex PCR; the TCRdb copy retains only in-frame clones and omits some. The table records 95,000 to 100,000 clones, 96% of them present only once. The CDR3 is made up of 16 amino acids. The germline gives CDR1 SGHNT, CDR2 YYREEE (reference sequence). V dropped 2 bases and J dropped 0 bases, with 14 bases sitting between them. The chain couples TRBV5-4 to TRBJ1-2; no firm D call. The sequence was obtained from a human donor in good health. Sequencing used T cells isolated from PBMCs. CDR3 in DNA: TGTGCCAGCAGCTTCGTTCGGGGTGGTTCTAACTATGGCTACACCTTC. It codes for CASSFVRGGSNYGYTF.